The clone carrying this T cell receptor beta chain has only a few counts. Its matching antigen is unknown. These data are taken from a study of cytomegalovirus exposure and HLA in healthy donors. CDR3 length equals 15 residues. The V segment lost 5 bases and the J segment 1 base; nucleotides outside the gene matches: 3. The germline gives CDR1 MNHEY, CDR2 SMNVEV (reference sequence). Points from the study as a whole: Most of the TCR beta V segments (in an earlier analysis) were productive either about 87% or about 30% of the time. Several of the most significant clusters appeared, in a later analysis, to be linked to common viral pathogens. Analysis performed later found roughly 17,000 TCR beta sequences associated with HLA alleles at 0.05 false discovery rate.

PCR used 60 Vbeta primers and 13 Jbeta primers. Measured with immunoSEQ multiplex PCR; TCRdb has only the in-frame clones, and not every one. The table records about 160,000 clones, approximately 76% of them present only once. This receptor was identified in a man in his fifties or sixties in good health and CMV-seronegative. Sequences were obtained from PBMCs. The chain joins TRBV27 to TRBJ1-5; 9 bases match TRBD1. This CDR3 reads CASSRTGVSNQPQHF. The CDR3, as DNA: TGTGCCAGCAGTCGGACAGGGGTGAGCAATCAGCCCCAGCATTTT.